This T cell receptor beta chain was sequenced in a study of T cells in Graves' hyperthyroidism and ophthalmopathy. On the study more broadly: Any treatment followed the collection of peripheral blood at initial diagnosis.

Study-level points and caveats: Most clonotypes that expanded in the thyroid above 0.001 also showed up in blood.

Each diagnosis was grounded in clinical symptoms, serum thyroxine and TRAb, thyroid ultrasound, and orbital computed tomography. To note about this clonotype: The antigen is not known.

Amplification of TCR beta CDR3 regions was performed using RNA transcripts as template. TCR CDR3 regions were first amplified by RT-PCR with HTBI primers. In TCRdb, the multiplex PCR reads were re-called with MiXCR into one record per CDR3 protein. The table has 90,000 to 120,000 distinct CDR3 sequences, about 16% seen once. Looked up from germline, CDR1 is DFQATT and CDR2 is SNEGSKA (reference sequence). The CDR3 totals 12 residues. The V end lost 3 bases, the J end lost 7 bases, and 12 bases lay between the germline ends. Sequenced: blood. This sequence was found in a woman aged 50 to 60 with Graves' hyperthyroidism. The chain carries TRBV20-1 and TRBJ1-2, with a possible D match to TRBD1 (6 bases). CDR3 nucleotides: TGCAGTGCTAGTCCCGGGGGCAGTGGCTACACCTTC. Protein product: CSASPGGSGYTF.